Listed below are T cell receptor beta chains from one sample, sequenced in a study of cytomegalovirus exposure and HLA in healthy donors. The protocol was immunoSEQ multiplex PCR, while the TCRdb copy is restricted to in-frame clones and leaves out a portion. Here the sample spans about 170,000 clones, 80% to 90% being singletons. Source material: PBMCs. The receptor source for this set is a young woman in good health and CMV-seronegative. Each CDR3 is given with its conserved first and last residue. D genes are given only for firm matches. Not every row has a clone size; where given, it reads once, few, many or a size class.

>TRBJ2-7|NA|TRBV7-9|TRBD2
CASSLDILAGEVYEQYF
TGTGCCAGCAGCTTAGATATTTTGGCGGGGGAGGTCTACGAGCAGTACTTC
>TRBJ2-4|once|TRBV5-1|TRBD2
CASSPGTSGGAQYF
TGCGCCAGCAGCCCGGGGACTAGTGGGGGGGCTCAGTACTTC
>TRBJ2-1|NA|TRBV7-8|TRBD2
CASSLPGLAGAEQFF
TGTGCCAGCAGCTTACCGGGACTAGCGGGAGCTGAGCAGTTCTTC
>TRBJ2-7|once|TRBV6-5|NA
CASSPQPGLHYEQYF
TGTGCCAGCAGTCCCCAACCGGGACTTCATTACGAGCAGTACTTC
>TRBJ2-7|NA|TRBV6-1|TRBD2
CASSLGLAGVYEQYF
TGTGCCAGCAGTCTCGGACTAGCGGGAGTCTACGAGCAGTACTTC
>TRBJ1-5|few|TRBV19|TRBD1
CASRGNHRGSDNQPQHF
TGTGCCAGTAGGGGTAACCACAGGGGGTCTGACAATCAGCCCCAGCATTTT
>TRBJ1-2|NA|TRBV6-6|NA
CASGGGPTYGYTF
TGTGCCAGTGGGGGGGGACCGACCTATGGCTACACCTTC
>TRBJ1-1|NA|TRBV28|TRBD1
CASSPLGQLGTTFF
TGTGCCAGCAGTCCCTTGGGACAGCTCGGAACGACTTTCTTT
>TRBJ2-5|NA|TRBV4-1|NA
CASSQVNPYRETQYF
TGCGCCAGCAGCCAAGTAAATCCCTATCGAGAGACCCAGTACTTC
>TRBJ2-5|NA|TRBV15|NA
CATSSRPGETKTQYF
TGTGCCACCAGCAGTCGCCCGGGGGAGACGAAGACCCAGTACTTC